This T cell receptor beta chain was sequenced during a study of CD8+CD57+ T cells in acquired aplastic anemia. The V gene's germline CDR1 is SGHKS and CDR2 YYEKEE (reference sequence). This CDR3 has 15 residues. V shed 1 base, J shed 5 bases, and the junction held 6 bases outside the gene matches. TCR beta VDJ and CDR3 were profiled, and genomic DNA was the template. A single record per CDR3 protein comes from TCRdb applying MiXCR to the reads. In the table there are around 400,000 distinct CDR3 sequences, just under 70% of which are singletons. A word on this clonotype: This could be a read error, since a much larger clone is one nucleotide away.

This clonotype was obtained from a human donor in good health, serving as a control. The chain is built from TRBV5-5 and TRBJ2-3; 8 bases are a match to TRBD2. Input material: sorted CD4+, CD8+, or CD8+CD57+ T cells (not recorded which) from PBMCs. The DNA of the CDR3 is TGTGCCAGCAGCTTGACGGGGGCGGGAGGAGATACGCAGTATTTT. Its protein product is CASSLTGAGGDTQYF.